Detailed here is one T cell receptor beta chain. The V gene lost 4 bases and the J gene lost 10 bases, with 7 bases spanning the gap. The CDR3 has 10 amino acids. Germline CDR1 is SGHAT and CDR2 is FQNNGV. Amplification by 5'RACE using constant-segment primers produced TCR alpha and TCR beta cDNA libraries that carried sample barcodes and UMIs. TCRdb recomputed calls from the 5' RACE reads with MiXCR, one row per CDR3 protein. Among some 130,000 distinct CDR3 sequences, around a sixth were seen once, and the ten largest hold roughly 14%. The data belong to a study of T-cell memory formation after mild COVID-19.

This TCR was recovered from an adult woman who had mild COVID-19 (a few samples of this study predate the infection). Cell type and time point are not known. This chain uses TRBV11-2 with TRBJ1-2; D gene unclear. Material: PBMCs or a T cell subset sorted from them (not recorded which). CDR3 protein: CASSSRSYTF. CDR3 bases: TGTGCCAGCAGCTCCCGGTCCTACACCTTC.